One sample yielded the 25 T cell receptor beta chains listed below, sequenced in a study of OX40 agonist ivuxolimab in advanced cancers. Sequencing used immunoSEQ multiplex PCR; TCRdb keeps in-frame clones, though not all of them. Among around 60,000 clones, about 86% were seen once, and the ten largest hold less than 2.5%. The specimen was CD4+ or CD8+ T cells sorted from blood, collected in a trial of the OX40 agonist ivuxolimab. The origin of the receptors is an adult with an advanced solid tumor such as melanoma, head and neck, liver or kidney cancer.

This clone appeared a few times. V gene TRBV6-1 combines with J gene TRBJ1-5; tentatively, D is TRBD1 (5 bases). The V gene lost 8 bases and the J gene lost 3 bases, with 14 bases spanning the gap. Germline-derived CDR1 and CDR2 are MNHNS and SASEGT. The CDR3 runs to 14 residues. The CDR3 is CASDRDRDNQPQHF. The CDR3 DNA follows: TGTGCCAGCGACCGGGACCGAGACAATCAGCCCCAGCATTTT.

The rearrangement uses TRBV7-6 and TRBJ2-5, with D possibly being TRBD1 or TRBD2 (6 bases each). The CDR3 contains 15 residues. Germline V gene sequence: CDR1 SGHVS, CDR2 FNYEAQ. V lost 3 bases to trimming and J lost 4 bases, with 15 bases between them. The CDR3, as DNA: TGTGCCAGCAGCTTTTCGTCCGGGGGCGGAGAGACCCAGTACTTC. Translation: CASSFSSGGGETQYF. The full variable domain, completed using reference TRBV7-6 and TRBJ2-5, is GAGVSQSPRYKVTKRGQDVALRCDPISGHVSLYWYRQALGQGPEFLTYFNYEAQQDKSGLPNDRFSAERPEGSISTLTIQRTEQRDSAMYRCASSFSSGGGETQYFGPGTRLLVL.

The chain joins TRBV2 to TRBJ1-6; unclear D gene. The V end lost 7 bases, the J end lost 6 bases, and 7 bases lay between the germline ends. The CDR3 sequence is 12 residues long. Germline CDR1 reads SNHLY; CDR2 reads FYNNEI. The CDR3 coding sequence is TGTGCCAGCATCGCAGTTAATTCACCCCTCCACTTT. Its protein product is CASIAVNSPLHF.

CDR3 sequence: CASSPSPIRYEQYF. CDR3 sequence (DNA): TGTGCCAGCAGCCCCTCCCCAATCCGCTACGAGCAGTACTTC. The chain employs TRBV11-2 and TRBJ2-7; no clear D gene. The CDR3 covers 14 residues. V dropped 5 bases and J dropped 3 bases, with 14 bases sitting between them. Germline V gene lookup returns CDR1 SGHAT and CDR2 FQNNGV.

Worth noting for this clone: This sequence may be a read error, since a much larger clone differs from it by one base. This sample includes further DNA sequences coding for the same CDR3. J is TRBJ2-7 and V is TRBV19; D perhaps matches TRBD1 (6 bases). This CDR3 has 12 amino acids. Germline lookup yields CDR1 LNHDA and CDR2 SQIVND (reference sequence). Trimming stripped 10 bases from V and 1 base from J, with 11 bases between. The CDR3 bases are TGTGCCACTGAGGGGGAGTCCTACGAGCAGTACTTC. It specifies CATEGESYEQYF.

By its share, this clone is medium-sized (0.01 to 0.1%). The rearrangement joins TRBV5-1 to TRBJ2-2, with a weak D call TRBD1 (5 bases). Per germline, CDR1 SGHRS and CDR2 YFSETQ. The CDR3 is 15 amino acids. V was shortened by 2 bases and J by 2 bases, with 10 bases between the two germline ends. The CDR3 sequence: CASSLGVGNTGELFF. The CDR3 DNA reads as TGCGCCAGCAGCTTAGGGGTCGGTAACACCGGGGAGCTGTTTTTT.

This rearrangement joins TRBV11-1 to TRBJ2-1; TRBD1 agrees at 8 bases. Germline V gives CDR1 SGHAT, CDR2 FQDESV (reference sequence). The CDR3 has 15 residues. V shed 4 bases, J shed 9 bases, and the junction held 11 bases outside the gene matches. The DNA for the CDR3 is TGTGCCAGCAGCTCGACAGGGGCGTACCGACGTGAGCAGTTCTTC. Translating gives CASSSTGAYRREQFF. Full variable domain (missing parts from reference TRBV11-1 and TRBJ2-1): EAEVAQSPRYKITEKSQAVAFWCDPISGHATLYWYRQILGQGPELLVQFQDESVVDDSQLPKDRFSAERLKGVDSTLKIQPAELGDSAMYLCASSSTGAYRREQFFGPGTRLTVL.

The genes are TRBV7-8 and TRBJ1-4; D is ambiguous. Trimming removed 3 bases from V and 5 bases from J, with 10 bases in between. Germline V gene lookup returns CDR1 SGHVS and CDR2 FQNEAQ. This CDR3 has 14 residues. The CDR3 DNA is TGTGCCAGCAGCTTGGGGATGGGGAATGAAAAACTGTTTTTT. This translates into CASSLGMGNEKLFF. Variable domain in full (rest from reference TRBV7-8 and TRBJ1-4): GAGVSQSPRYKVAKRGQDVALRCDPISGHVSLFWYQQALGQGPEFLTYFQNEAQLDKSGLPSDRFFAERPEGSVSTLKIQRTQQEDSAVYLCASSLGMGNEKLFFGSGTQLSVL.

The genes are TRBV11-2 and TRBJ2-3, with D uncertain. The CDR3 is 15 amino acids. Trimming left V 5 bases short and J 1 base short, with 13 bases between. In germline, CDR1 is SGHAT, CDR2 FQNNGV. CDR3 DNA sequence: TGTGCCAGCAGCCCAACCCGCGGACGCACAGATACGCAGTATTTT. Protein product: CASSPTRGRTDTQYF. Full variable domain (missing parts from reference TRBV11-2 and TRBJ2-3): EAGVAQSPRYKIIEKRQSVAFWCNPISGHATLYWYQQILGQGPKLLIQFQNNGVVDDSQLPKDRFSAERLKGVDSTLKIQPAKLEDSAVYLCASSPTRGRTDTQYFGPGTRLTVL.

The chain joins TRBV6-5 to TRBJ1-1; a possible D gene is TRBD1 (5 bases). This CDR3 contains 14 residues. Trimming shortened V by 11 bases and J by 5 bases, and 21 bases separated the two germline ends. CDR1 MNHEY and CDR2 SVGAGI come from the germline V gene. The CDR3: CAVSRATWGTEAFF. CDR3 sequence (DNA): TGTGCCGTCTCCCGGGCCACCTGGGGGACTGAAGCTTTCTTT.

The chain employs TRBV6-5 and TRBJ1-3, with no clear D. This CDR3 region has 16 residues. Germline values: CDR1 MNHEY, CDR2 SVGAGI. The V end was cut by 0 bases, the J end by 0 bases, with 9 bases between. This chain's CDR3 is CASSYSGRSSGNTIYF. DNA for the CDR3: TGTGCCAGCAGTTACTCGGGCCGGAGCTCTGGAAACACCATATATTTT.

A note on this clone: One end of the junction does not line up with germline, which may come from a read error. The chain has TRBV5-1 and TRBJ2-7; TRBD1 matches 9 bases. This CDR3 region has 15 residues. Germline V gives CDR1 SGHRS, CDR2 YFSETQ. This CDR3 reads CASSLEWRKDRGRTF. CDR3 DNA sequence: TGCGCCAGCAGCTTGGAATGGAGAAAGGACAGGGGTCGAACCTTC.

J is TRBJ1-4 and V is TRBV6-5; 7 bases map to TRBD1. With V trimmed by 6 bases and J by 3 bases, 4 bases remained unmatched. Germline loops: CDR1 MNHEY, CDR2 SVGAGI. This CDR3 has 14 amino acids. CDR3 in amino acids: CASRSTGPNEKLFF. In DNA form, the CDR3 reads TGTGCCAGCAGATCGACAGGGCCTAATGAAAAACTGTTTTTT.

The chain recombines TRBV7-9 with TRBJ2-7; D remains ambiguous. Germline lookup yields CDR1 SEHNR and CDR2 FQNEAQ (reference sequence). This CDR3 has 13 residues. V lost 1 base and J lost 7, with 11 bases in between. CDR3 sequence reads: CASSLDSRLEQYF. The CDR3 DNA is TGTGCCAGCAGCTTAGACAGCCGATTGGAGCAGTACTTC.

This clone was seen once. V and J are TRBV16 and TRBJ2-7; D is perhaps TRBD2 (6 bases). CDR3 length equals 12 residues. V was pared by 1 base and J by 7 bases, with 8 bases between. Germline V gene data show CDR1 as KGHSY and CDR2 as FQNENV. This CDR3 is CASSQLGGEQYF. The DNA for the CDR3 is TGTGCCAGCAGCCAATTGGGAGGTGAGCAGTACTTC.

V gene TRBV7-8 combines with J gene TRBJ2-7; D unclear. Germline V gene lookup returns CDR1 SGHVS and CDR2 FQNEAQ. The ends were cut back, 1 base at V and 2 bases at J, with 12 bases in the middle. This CDR3 spans 15 amino acids. The CDR3 DNA reads TGTGCCAGCAGCTTAGGTGTCTACCAAACCTACGAGCAGTACTTC. Translated, it gives CASSLGVYQTYEQYF.

Only a few counts were recorded for this clone. V and J are TRBV6-4 and TRBJ2-5; no clear D. The V and J ends lost 8 bases and 0 bases respectively, with 19 bases between them. The length of the CDR3 is 16 residues. Germline V gene data show CDR1 as MRHNA and CDR2 as SNTAGT. The CDR3 reads CASPIPGRGYQETQYF. CDR3 DNA: TGTGCCAGCCCCATACCAGGACGAGGTTACCAAGAGACCCAGTACTTC.

The chain has TRBV19 and TRBJ1-6; 7 positions agree with TRBD1. There are 13 residues in the CDR3. Trimming cost V 8 bases and J 4 bases; bases outside gene matches: 2. The germline CDR1 and CDR2 sequences are LNHDA and SQIVND (reference sequence). The CDR3, as DNA: TGTGCCAGTCAGGGGGAATATAATTCACCCCTCCACTTT. Amino acids: CASQGEYNSPLHF.

The chain is built from TRBV19 and TRBJ1-2; TRBD1 might be the D (6 bases). CDR1 LNHDA and CDR2 SQIVND come from the germline V gene (reference sequence). Between the trimmed V and J ends, which lost 0 bases and 4 bases, there was a span of 12 bases. The CDR3 has 15 residues. DNA of the CDR3: TGTGCCAGTAGTATAGATCGCGGACAGATCTATGGCTACACCTTC. It codes for CASSIDRGQIYGYTF.

The chain combines TRBV2 with TRBJ1-1; tentatively, D is TRBD1 (5 bases). Germline V gene lookup returns CDR1 SNHLY and CDR2 FYNNEI. The length of the CDR3 is 17 residues. Trimming removed 2 bases at V and 6 bases at J, with 22 bases between. This CDR3 reads CASSENRLEAGGAEAFF. The CDR3 DNA reads TGTGCCAGCAGTGAAAACCGCCTTGAGGCCGGAGGGGCTGAAGCTTTCTTT.

V is TRBV30 and J is TRBJ2-7; D gene ambiguous. The CDR3 is made up of 13 amino acids. Deletions cut 1 base from V and 1 base from J, with 8 bases between. Germline V gives CDR1 GTSNPN, CDR2 SVGIG (reference sequence). CDR3 loop: CAWSGVLSYEQYF. The CDR3 DNA follows: TGTGCCTGGAGTGGTGTACTTTCCTACGAGCAGTACTTC.

This CDR3 is CAVRGEEKLFF. The CDR3, as DNA: TGTGCCGTCAGGGGGGAAGAAAAACTGTTTTTT. The genes are TRBV7-7 and TRBJ1-4, with 7 bases fitting TRBD1. V trimming: 11 bases; J trimming: 8 bases; junction bases outside the gene matches: 5. The CDR3 is made up of 11 amino acids. CDR1 is SSHAT, CDR2 FNYEAQ, per germline (reference sequence).

This chain joins TRBV16 and TRBJ2-1; a weak D match, TRBD2 (5 bases). The CDR3 has 13 amino acids. The V and J ends lost 0 bases and 9 bases respectively, with 9 bases between them. Germline lookup yields CDR1 KGHSY and CDR2 FQNENV. Here the CDR3 reads CASSQSSGIEQFF. In nucleotides, the CDR3 is TGTGCCAGCAGCCAATCTTCGGGAATTGAGCAGTTCTTC.

The chain carries TRBV27 and TRBJ2-7; a weak D match, TRBD2 (7 bases). The CDR3 sequence is 17 residues long. Germline CDR1 and CDR2: MNHEY and SMNVEV (reference sequence). With 5 bases removed from V and 3 bases from J, the gap between germline ends came to 23 bases. The CDR3 DNA reads TGTGCCAGCAGTCAAACCCGAGGGGGGGGGCTTATCTACGAGCAGTACTTC. Protein: CASSQTRGGGLIYEQYF.

Note on this clone: Different DNA sequences within this sample yield the same CDR3. CDR3: CASSPGETQYF. In DNA, the CDR3 is TGTGCCAGCTCACCAGGGGAGACCCAGTACTTC. This chain uses TRBV18 with TRBJ2-5, with unresolved D. CDR1 is KGHSH and CDR2 is LQKENI in the germline V gene. V lost 2 bases, J lost 5 bases, and 3 bases lay in between. This CDR3 region has 11 residues.